These 19 T cell receptor beta chains were all obtained from the same sample, sequenced in a study of blood T cell repertoires in COVID-19. Only in-frame clones appear in the TCRdb table, and some are missing; sequencing was by immunoSEQ multiplex PCR. The table lists around 200,000 clones, about 90% of them singletons. The sample taken for sequencing was PBMCs or T cells enriched from blood (not recorded which). The receptors originated from a woman between 50 and 59 years old in a cohort exposed to, infected with or recovered from COVID-19 (not recorded which).

V usage is TRBV4-1 and J usage is TRBJ1-6, with TRBD1 identical over 10 bases. This CDR3 spans 17 amino acids. V lost 2 bases and J lost 7; bases outside the gene matches: 8. CDR1 MGHRA and CDR2 YSYEKL come from the germline V gene. The CDR3 loop reads CASSQRQGASLNSPLHF. The CDR3 region has the DNA TGCGCCAGCAGCCAACGACAGGGGGCCTCGTTGAATTCACCCCTCCACTTT.

The chain employs TRBV7-9 and TRBJ1-5, with 7 bases that match TRBD1. Germline-derived CDR1 and CDR2 are SEHNR and FQNEAQ (reference sequence). The CDR3 extends over 15 amino acids. The V segment lost 5 bases and the J segment 6 bases; nucleotides outside the gene matches: 10. CDR3 in amino acids: CASSRGGAGSQPQHF. In DNA form, the CDR3 reads TGTGCCAGCAGCCGAGGGGGCGCAGGATCTCAGCCCCAGCATTTT. Looking up the rest from reference TRBV7-9 and TRBJ1-5 gives the full variable domain: DTGVSQNPRHKITKRGQNVTFRCDPISEHNRLYWYRQTLGQGPEFLTYFQNEAQLEKSRLLSDRFSAERPKGSFSTLEIQRTEQGDSAMYLCASSRGGAGSQPQHFGDGTRLSIL.

The chain has TRBV5-4 and TRBJ2-7; D is perhaps TRBD2 (5 bases). CDR1 SGHNT and CDR2 YYREEE come from the germline V gene (reference sequence). Trimming took 7 bases from V and 2 from J, leaving 13 bases between them. The CDR3 has 13 residues. Written as DNA, the CDR3 is TGTGCCAGCCGACCGGGGAGCGCCTACGAGCAGTACTTC. Protein sequence: CASRPGSAYEQYF.

The chain has TRBV4-3 and TRBJ2-5; 12 nucleotides line up with TRBD2. This CDR3 contains 17 residues. Germline CDR1 is LGHNA and CDR2 is YSLEER. The trim removed 1 base at V and 5 bases at J, leaving 8 bases unmatched. The CDR3 region has the DNA TGCGCCAGCAGCCAAGGATTGCTAGCGGGGGGGACTGAGACCCAGTACTTC. Protein sequence: CASSQGLLAGGTETQYF.

In the case of this clone: The sample carries other DNA sequences with the same CDR3. This chain joins TRBV5-1 and TRBJ1-2; 8 bases map to TRBD1. With V trimmed by 0 bases and J by 4 bases, 5 bases remained unmatched. Germline CDR1 is SGHRS and CDR2 is YFSETQ. The CDR3 consists of 15 residues. CDR3 coding DNA: TGCGCCAGCAGCTTGGATGGGACAGGCCCCTATGGCTACACCTTC. It translates to CASSLDGTGPYGYTF.

This clone came up once. The CDR3 region has the DNA TGTGCCAGCAGCGTAGGAGCGGGGGGTCCGAACACCGGGGAGCTGTTTTTT. Protein sequence: CASSVGAGGPNTGELFF. The chain combines TRBV9 with TRBJ2-2; 9 positions agree with TRBD2. The CDR3 covers 17 residues. Germline assignment: CDR1 SGDLS and CDR2 YYNGEE. V lost 0 bases and J lost 0; bases outside the gene matches: 3.

The V and J genes are TRBV29-1 and TRBJ2-1; 7 bases fit TRBD1. The CDR3 sequence is 12 residues long. CDR1 SQVTM and CDR2 ANQGSEA come from the germline V gene. V lost 6 bases, J lost 7 bases, and 6 bases stayed unmatched. The CDR3 sequence: CSVQQGKNEQFF. The CDR3 coding sequence is TGCAGCGTCCAACAGGGGAAGAATGAGCAGTTCTTC.

The J gene is TRBJ2-7, the V gene TRBV18, with D uncertain. From germline, CDR1 is KGHSH and CDR2 LQKENI. The V end was cut by 3 bases, the J end by 1 base, with 10 bases between. The CDR3 runs to 14 residues. DNA of the CDR3: TGTGCCAGCTCACCCTTGGCGGATTCCTACGAGCAGTACTTC. This sequence encodes CASSPLADSYEQYF.

J is TRBJ2-5 and V is TRBV7-6; tentative D call: TRBD2 (6 bases). The length of the CDR3 is 17 residues. Germline-derived CDR1 and CDR2 are SGHVS and FNYEAQ. The V end lost 1 base, the J end lost 1 base, and 16 bases lay between the germline ends. The CDR3 DNA follows: TGTGCCAGCAGCTTAGTGGGCATGGGACTTATCCAAGAGACCCAGTACTTC. It specifies CASSLVGMGLIQETQYF. The full variable domain, with the rest looked up from reference TRBV7-6 and TRBJ2-5, is GAGVSQSPRYKVTKRGQDVALRCDPISGHVSLYWYRQALGQGPEFLTYFNYEAQQDKSGLPNDRFSAERPEGSISTLTIQRTEQRDSAMYRCASSLVGMGLIQETQYFGPGTRLLVL.

The chain recombines TRBV27 with TRBJ1-6; weak D call: TRBD1 (6 bases). CDR3 length: 14 amino acids. Trimming removed 7 bases from V and 7 bases from J, with 14 bases in between. Germline V gene sequence: CDR1 MNHEY, CDR2 SMNVEV (reference sequence). This CDR3 reads CASTIQGLNSPLHF. The CDR3 bases are TGTGCCAGCACCATACAGGGATTGAATTCACCCCTCCACTTT.

This clone was picked up one time. The chain joins TRBV7-2 to TRBJ1-6; 10 bases line up with TRBD1. The CDR3 has 16 amino acids. V dropped 0 bases and J dropped 10; count of bases not matched to a gene: 6. Per germline, CDR1 SGHTA and CDR2 FQGNSA. This chain's CDR3 is CASSLAGTGAGSPLHF. The CDR3 bases are TGTGCCAGCAGCTTAGCTGGGACAGGGGCAGGGTCACCCCTCCACTTT.

The chain uses TRBV4-2 and TRBJ2-2; TRBD2 matches at 8 bases. This CDR3 is 16 amino acids long. The J segment lost 6 bases and the V segment lost 1 base, leaving 7 bases of the junction unmatched. CDR1 LGHNA and CDR2 YNFKEQ come from the germline V gene. The CDR3 loop is CASSQVSGGPAGELFF. The DNA of the CDR3 is TGTGCCAGCAGCCAAGTATCGGGGGGGCCCGCCGGGGAGCTGTTTTTT.

This chain uses TRBV4-2 with TRBJ1-4, with a weak D call TRBD1 (6 bases). This CDR3 is 17 amino acids long. The germline V gene encodes CDR1 LGHNA and CDR2 YNFKEQ. The V end was cut by 2 bases, the J end by 0 bases, with 13 bases between. This chain's CDR3 is CASSQLQTGSTNEKLFF. In nucleotides, the CDR3 is TGTGCCAGCAGCCAACTCCAGACAGGCTCAACTAATGAAAAACTGTTTTTT.

The rearrangement joins TRBV4-3 to TRBJ1-1, with a possible D match to TRBD1 (6 bases). This CDR3 has 14 residues. V was trimmed by 4 bases and J by 2 bases, leaving 11 bases between them. The germline CDR1 and CDR2 sequences are LGHNA and YSLEER. The CDR3 DNA follows: TGCGCCAGCAGCCCCACAGGGACAAACACTGAAGCTTTCTTT. Translated, it gives CASSPTGTNTEAFF.

The J gene is TRBJ1-6, the V gene TRBV4-2; 9 nucleotides align to TRBD1. V shed 5 bases and J 0 bases; nucleotides not matched to a gene: 5. This CDR3 is built from 17 residues. The germline CDR1 and CDR2 sequences are LGHNA and YNFKEQ. In DNA, the CDR3 is TGTGCCAGCAGCGAAGGACAGGGGTACTCCTATAATTCACCCCTCCACTTT. This encodes CASSEGQGYSYNSPLHF.

J is TRBJ1-5 and V is TRBV27; D remains ambiguous. Between the trimmed V and J ends, which lost 4 bases and 0 bases, there was a span of 10 bases. CDR3 size: 15 residues. Germline values: CDR1 MNHEY, CDR2 SMNVEV (reference sequence). The CDR3 sequence is CASSYRGYSNQPQHF. The DNA of the CDR3 is TGTGCCAGCAGTTACCGGGGATATAGCAATCAGCCCCAGCATTTT.

The chain employs TRBV3-1 (or the pseudogene TRBV3-2) and TRBJ2-5; D may be TRBD2 (6 bases). Germline CDR1 reads LGHDT; CDR2 reads YNNKEL (reference sequence). The V end lost 3 bases, the J end lost 3 bases, and 17 bases lay between the germline ends. The CDR3 is made up of 16 amino acids. CDR3 amino acids: CASSHRRGRGEETQYF. The CDR3 DNA is TGTGCCAGCAGCCATCGGAGAGGGCGGGGCGAAGAGACCCAGTACTTC.

The V and J genes are TRBV5-1 and TRBJ2-2; 11 bases match TRBD1. The CDR3 covers 16 residues. V shed 4 bases, J shed 7 bases, and the junction held 9 bases outside the gene matches. CDR1 SGHRS and CDR2 YFSETQ come from the germline V gene. CDR3 DNA sequence: TGCGCCAGCAGCCAGCCGGACAGGGGGCAGGGCGGGGAGCTGTTTTTT. Residues: CASSQPDRGQGGELFF.

The chain carries TRBV5-1 and TRBJ1-1, with D possibly TRBD1 on 6 matching bases. The germline V and J ends were trimmed by 7 bases and 0 bases, with 13 bases remaining between them. Germline lookup yields CDR1 SGHRS and CDR2 YFSETQ. This CDR3 region has 14 residues. The CDR3 protein is CASAKDRMNTEAFF. As DNA, the CDR3 is TGCGCCAGCGCAAAGGACAGAATGAACACTGAAGCTTTCTTT. Complete variable domain (other parts from reference TRBV5-1 and TRBJ1-1): KAGVTQTPRYLIKTRGQQVTLSCSPISGHRSVSWYQQTPGQGLQFLFEYFSETQRNKGNFPGRFSGRQFSNSRSEMNVSTLELGDSALYLCASAKDRMNTEAFFGQGTRLTVV.